These T cell receptor beta chains were read from a single sample in a study of Graves' ophthalmopathy and Graves' hyperthyroidism. TCRdb reanalysed the multiplex PCR reads using MiXCR and keeps one entry per CDR3 protein. The profile covers 350,000 to 450,000 distinct CDR3 sequences, with approximately 16% appearing a single time and around 1.4% taken by the ten largest. The sequencing sample was made of peripheral blood. Receptors originate from a woman aged 18-29 years with Graves' ophthalmopathy. Each CDR3 is given with its conserved first and last residue. D genes are given only for firm matches. Size values are once, few and many counts, or a class for expanded clones, and some rows have none.

clone size | J gene | D gene | V gene | CDR3 protein | CDR3 DNA
. | TRBJ1-5 | . | TRBV6-1 | CASRTRIYSNQPQHF | TGTGCCAGCAGGACACGGATCTATAGCAATCAGCCCCAGCATTTT
many | TRBJ2-2 | TRBD1 | TRBV4-3 | CASSQEIRQGVGGELFF | TGCGCCAGCAGCCAAGAAATAAGGCAGGGGGTCGGCGGGGAGCTGTTTTTT
many | TRBJ1-1 | TRBD1 | TRBV12-3/TRBV12-4 | CASSLLTGREAFF | TGTGCCAGCAGTTTGCTGACAGGGCGGGAAGCTTTCTTT
. | TRBJ1-6 | . | TRBV12-3/TRBV12-4 | CASTRGPGESPLHF | TGTGCCAGCACACGCGGGCCGGGTGAATCACCCCTCCACTTT
many | TRBJ1-2 | TRBD1 | TRBV7-9 | CASSLERGRGGYTF | TGTGCCAGCAGCTTAGAAAGGGGGCGCGGAGGCTACACCTTC
many | TRBJ1-1 | . | TRBV5-1 | CASSSEGNTEAFF | TGCGCCAGCAGCTCAGAAGGGAACACTGAAGCTTTCTTT
many | TRBJ2-5 | TRBD1 | TRBV15 | CATSMIGTGQETQYF | TGTGCCACCAGCATGATCGGGACAGGTCAAGAGACCCAGTACTTC
many | TRBJ1-3 | . | TRBV2 | CTSTGAQGRVTIYF | TGTACCAGCACCGGAGCCCAGGGTAGAGTCACCATATATTTT
many | TRBJ2-6 | TRBD2 | TRBV7-2 | CASSGTGGLVNVLTF | TGTGCCAGCAGCGGCACGGGAGGGTTGGTCAACGTCCTGACTTTC
many | TRBJ2-7 | . | TRBV5-1 | CASSSGVGGFILEQYF | TGCGCCAGCAGCTCTGGAGTGGGGGGCTTTATTCTGGAGCAGTACTTC
many | TRBJ2-2 | . | TRBV29-1 | CSVVGRVTGELFF | TGCAGCGTTGTAGGCAGGGTAACCGGGGAGCTGTTTTTT
many | TRBJ1-5 | . | TRBV28 | CASSLSGGTGNQPQHF | TGTGCCAGCAGTTTATCGGGCGGAACGGGCAATCAGCCCCAGCATTTT
many | TRBJ2-5 | . | TRBV11-3 | CASSLMGEETQYF | TGTGCCAGCAGCTTAATGGGGGAAGAGACCCAGTACTTC
few | TRBJ2-2 | . | TRBV7-8 | CASSPRGWGENTGELFF | TGTGCCAGCAGCCCCCGCGGATGGGGAGAGAACACCGGGGAGCTGTTTTTT
many | TRBJ1-1 | . | TRBV6-2/TRBV6-3 | CASTERTAYTEAFF | TGTGCCAGCACCGAGAGGACAGCCTACACTGAAGCTTTCTTT
many | TRBJ1-2 | TRBD1 | TRBV12-3/TRBV12-4 | CASSLGDRTNYGYTF | TGTGCCAGCTCCTTGGGGGACAGGACTAACTATGGCTACACCTTC
few | TRBJ1-1 | . | TRBV6-5 | CASSYITGRNTEAFF | TGTGCCAGCAGTTACATCACAGGGAGGAACACTGAAGCTTTCTTT
many | TRBJ1-5 | TRBD1 | TRBV10-3 | CAIRETGVGQPQHF | TGTGCCATCAGGGAAACAGGGGTGGGGCAGCCCCAGCATTTT
many | TRBJ2-7 | . | TRBV29-1 | CSVEEGQTGTEGYEQYF | TGCAGCGTTGAAGAAGGCCAGACCGGGACGGAGGGCTACGAGCAGTACTTC
many | TRBJ1-5 | . | TRBV7-9 | CASSLDHSNQPQHF | TGTGCCAGCAGCTTAGATCACAGCAATCAGCCCCAGCATTTT
many | TRBJ1-1 | . | TRBV20-1 | CSARDPGTLNTEAFF | TGCAGTGCTAGAGATCCGGGCACTCTGAACACTGAAGCTTTCTTT
many | TRBJ1-1 | . | TRBV27 | CASSFGLSGGTEAFF | TGTGCCAGCAGTTTTGGGTTGAGCGGAGGGACTGAAGCTTTCTTT
many | TRBJ2-2 | . | TRBV30 | CAWSKNGELFF | TGTGCCTGGAGTAAGAACGGGGAGCTGTTTTTT
many | TRBJ2-2 | . | TRBV27 | CASSLYRSRTGELFF | TGTGCCAGCAGTTTGTACAGGTCCCGAACCGGGGAGCTGTTTTTT
many | TRBJ1-2 | . | TRBV7-2 | CASSTPLGAGYGYTF | TGTGCCAGCAGCACTCCTTTGGGGGCTGGCTATGGCTACACCTTC
many | TRBJ1-3 | TRBD1 | TRBV9 | CASSIRTGRDTIYF | TGTGCCAGCAGCATCCGGACAGGGAGGGACACCATATATTTT
many | TRBJ1-6 | . | TRBV30 | CAWNSGGVSYNSPLHF | TGTGCCTGGAATAGTGGTGGGGTGTCCTATAATTCACCCCTCCACTTT
many | TRBJ1-1 | TRBD1 | TRBV19 | CASSIVDRGPNTEAFF | TGTGCCAGTAGTATAGTGGACAGGGGGCCGAACACTGAAGCTTTCTTT